What follows are 20 T cell receptor beta chains derived from one specimen sequenced in a study of control samples from healthy donors and cancer patients. Using immunoSEQ multiplex PCR, the repertoire was profiled, and TCRdb retains in-frame clones only, with some absent. The sample has some 410,000 clones, 80% to 95% seen once. Sequenced input: PBMCs. Receptor source: a man aged 40-49 years with head and neck cancer.

The chain uses TRBV3-1 (or the pseudogene TRBV3-2) and TRBJ2-7; 7 positions match TRBD1. Germline trimming cut 1 base from V and 2 bases from J; bases unmatched to any gene: 2. The germline V gene has CDR1 LGHDT and CDR2 YNNKEL (reference sequence). The length of the CDR3 is 14 residues. This CDR3 reads CASSQGDSTYEQYF. The CDR3 bases are TGTGCCAGCAGCCAAGGGGACAGTACCTACGAGCAGTACTTC.

This clone occurred once. The chain employs TRBV6-5 and TRBJ1-3, with TRBD1 matching over 7 bases. J gave up 3 bases and V 6 bases, and 8 bases lay outside the gene matches. This CDR3 is 15 amino acids long. Germline values: CDR1 MNHEY, CDR2 SVGAGI. The CDR3 DNA reads TGTGCCAGCAGCAGACAGGGAGGGTATGGAAACACCATATATTTT. It translates to CASSRQGGYGNTIYF.

V is TRBV19 and J is TRBJ1-4, with 7 bases that match TRBD1. Germline V gene lookup returns CDR1 LNHDA and CDR2 SQIVND (reference sequence). This CDR3 region has 16 residues. The J segment lost 8 bases and the V segment lost 5 bases, leaving 14 bases of the junction unmatched. CDR3 protein: CASSGRQGHSAEKLFF. CDR3 nucleotides: TGTGCCAGTAGTGGTCGACAGGGCCACTCGGCGGAAAAACTGTTTTTT.

V and J are TRBV3-1 (or the pseudogene TRBV3-2) and TRBJ2-7; D is uncertain. V lost 0 bases and J 0 bases, leaving 18 bases between the germline ends. This CDR3 is 18 amino acids long. The germline V gene encodes CDR1 LGHDT and CDR2 YNNKEL (reference sequence). The CDR3 region has the DNA TGTGCCAGCAGCCAAGACCGGCCGACATGGCGTGACTCCTACGAGCAGTACTTC. Translating it yields CASSQDRPTWRDSYEQYF.

The rearrangement uses TRBV19 and TRBJ2-2, with TRBD1 identical over 10 bases. Germline trimming cut 6 bases from V and 4 bases from J; bases unmatched to any gene: 8. The CDR3 has 16 residues. Germline values: CDR1 LNHDA, CDR2 SQIVND (reference sequence). The CDR3, as DNA: TGTGCCAGTAGGGAGACAGGGGGCGCCGGCACCGGGGAGCTGTTTTTT. This translates into CASRETGGAGTGELFF.

This chain links TRBV2 with TRBJ2-7, with D maybe TRBD1 (5 bases). Trimming removed 2 bases from V and 6 bases from J, with 8 bases in between. From germline, CDR1 is SNHLY and CDR2 FYNNEI. The CDR3 consists of 12 residues. The CDR3 bases are TGTGCCAGCAGTGAACACAGGCGCGAGCAGTACTTC. This codes for CASSEHRREQYF.

The V and J genes are TRBV5-5 and TRBJ2-1, with D perhaps assigned TRBD1 or TRBD2 (6 bases each). The germline V gene encodes CDR1 SGHKS and CDR2 YYEKEE (reference sequence). Deletions cut 0 bases from V and 6 bases from J, with 10 bases between. The CDR3 sequence is 14 residues long. The CDR3 bases are TGTGCCAGCAGCTTGGAGTCGGGGGCCAATGAGCAGTTCTTC. Translated, it gives CASSLESGANEQFF.

The chain carries TRBV6-2 or TRBV6-3 and TRBJ2-1, with 9 bases matching TRBD1. Germline V lookup: CDR1 MNHEY, CDR2 SVGEGT. The ends lost 0 bases at V and 9 bases at J; junction bases unmatched: 9. The CDR3 extends over 16 amino acids. Written as DNA, the CDR3 is TGTGCCAGCAGTTACTCGATAGGACAGGGGTTTAGTGAGCAGTTCTTC. The encoded protein is CASSYSIGQGFSEQFF.

The rearrangement joins TRBV12-3 or TRBV12-4 to TRBJ1-1; D not certain. V was shortened by 2 bases and J by 5 bases, with 9 bases between the two germline ends. CDR3 size: 13 residues. The CDR3 here is CASSLMKRTEAFF. In DNA form, the CDR3 reads TGTGCCAGCAGTTTAATGAAAAGGACTGAAGCTTTCTTT.

For this clone: At one boundary the junction diverges from the germline segment, which might be a read error. The rearrangement joins TRBV7-9 to TRBJ2-1, with 8 bases fitting TRBD2. The CDR3 loop spans 14 amino acids. Germline V CDR1 and CDR2: SEHNR, FQNEAQ (reference sequence). The DNA of the CDR3 is TGTGCCAGCAGCTTTCCGGAGGGTCCGGGACTAGGGCTCTTC. Amino acid sequence: CASSFPEGPGLGLF. Variable domain in full (rest from reference TRBV7-9 and TRBJ2-1): DTGVSQNPRHKITKRGQNVTFRCDPISEHNRLYWYRQTLGQGPEFLTYFQNEAQLEKSRLLSDRFSAERPKGSFSTLEIQRTEQGDSAMYLCASSFPEGPGLGLFGPGTRLTVL.

The chain carries TRBV7-9 and TRBJ1-3; D remains ambiguous. Germline V gene lookup returns CDR1 SEHNR and CDR2 FQNEAQ (reference sequence). This CDR3 has 18 amino acids. V was cut by 2 bases and J by 3 bases, with 20 bases left in between. Here the CDR3 DNA reads TGTGCCAGCAGCTTATACCTCGGAAACGGCACTCGTGGAAACACCATATATTTT. Encoded protein: CASSLYLGNGTRGNTIYF.

This chain connects TRBV12-3 or TRBV12-4 to TRBJ2-7; D is unclear. Trimming pared 3 bases from V and 0 bases from J, leaving 6 bases between. The CDR3 sequence is 13 residues long. The chain's CDR3 is CASSFSGSYEQYF. For the CDR3, the DNA is TGTGCCAGCAGTTTCTCTGGCTCCTACGAGCAGTACTTC.

The chain couples TRBV7-9 to TRBJ1-1, with a weak D call TRBD1 (5 bases). The CDR3 contains 11 residues. V was clipped by 6 bases and J by 9 bases, with 11 bases between them. Germline CDR1 SEHNR, CDR2 FQNEAQ (reference sequence). The CDR3 sequence: CASSSGPQAFF. The DNA of the CDR3 is TGTGCCAGCAGTTCGGGACCCCAAGCTTTCTTT.

The chain uses TRBV9 and TRBJ2-2; D remains ambiguous. Per germline, CDR1 SGDLS and CDR2 YYNGEE. The V gene lost 0 bases and the J gene lost 4 bases, with 13 bases spanning the gap. This CDR3 has 16 amino acids. Written as DNA, the CDR3 is TGTGCCAGCAGCGTAGGTGGAAGGGATGGCACCGGGGAGCTGTTTTTT. Amino acids: CASSVGGRDGTGELFF.

This chain links TRBV23-1 with TRBJ2-7; D unresolved. TRBV23-1 is annotated as an ORF whose role is uncertain. V gave up 0 bases and J gave up 0 bases, with 9 bases separating them. This CDR3 comprises 15 residues. The CDR3 nucleotides are TGCGCCAGCAGTCAATCGAAGGCCAACTCCTACGAGCAGTACTTC. It specifies CASSQSKANSYEQYF.

This chain joins TRBV7-3 and TRBJ2-2; D not resolved. The ends were cut back, 4 bases at V and 4 bases at J, with 7 bases in the middle. CDR1 and CDR2 (germline): SGHTA, FQGTGA. CDR3 length equals 13 residues. CDR3 loop: CASSSAPTGELFF. CDR3 nucleotides: TGTGCCAGCAGCTCTGCCCCCACCGGGGAGCTGTTTTTT.

This clone was seen more than once but under ten times. V usage is TRBV9 and J usage is TRBJ1-3, with D maybe TRBD1 (6 bases). The CDR3 is 15 amino acids. V lost 4 bases and J lost 1, with 12 bases in between. The germline V gene has CDR1 SGDLS and CDR2 YYNGEE. As DNA, the CDR3 is TGTGCCAGCAGCTTACGGACAGAGTCTGGAAACACCATATATTTT. Translated: CASSLRTESGNTIYF.

This chain joins TRBV10-3 and TRBJ2-1; 11 bases match TRBD2. Germline V gene data show CDR1 as ENHRY and CDR2 as SYGVKD. The CDR3 sequence is 14 residues long. Germline trimming cut 5 bases from V and 7 bases from J; bases unmatched to any gene: 4. The CDR3 sequence is CAISTSGSINEQFF. CDR3 DNA: TGTGCCATCAGTACTAGCGGGAGTATTAATGAGCAGTTCTTC.

In this sample, this clone turned up once. This chain joins TRBV5-5 and TRBJ2-1, with 9 bases fitting TRBD1. The CDR3 has 17 residues. The J segment lost 3 bases and the V segment lost 0 bases, leaving 7 bases of the junction unmatched. Germline V gene sequence: CDR1 SGHKS, CDR2 YYEKEE (reference sequence). CDR3: CASSLAGGTGYYNEQFF. CDR3 bases: TGTGCCAGCAGCTTGGCTGGGGGGACAGGGTACTACAATGAGCAGTTCTTC.

The V gene is TRBV9, the J gene TRBJ1-5, with 10 bases fitting TRBD1. This CDR3 is built from 14 residues. Germline V CDR1 and CDR2: SGDLS, YYNGEE. The V gene end was trimmed by 4 bases and the J gene end by 5 bases; junction bases not matched to a gene: 3. CDR3 sequence reads: CASSLDRGDQPQHF. The CDR3 bases are TGTGCCAGCAGCTTGGACAGGGGGGATCAGCCCCAGCATTTT.